This TCR beta chain stems from a study of blood T cell repertoires in COVID-19. This CDR3 is 16 amino acids long. Sequencing used immunoSEQ multiplex PCR; TCRdb keeps in-frame clones, though not all of them. The sample contains 150,000 or so clones, around 85% of which appear only once. This receptor was obtained from a man aged 45-65 years who had recovered from COVID-19. J is TRBJ2-7 and V is TRBV12-2; the table names TRBD2, a call not compared with the DNA. TRBV12-2 is described as a pseudogene. The specimen was PBMCs or T cells enriched from blood (not recorded which). The DNA for the CDR3 is TGTGCAAGTCGCCTCACCCCTAGCGGGTCCCTCTCGGAGCAGTACTTC. Translation: CASRLTPSGSLSEQYF.